This T cell receptor (beta chain) appears in the sequencing data of a study of T cell repertoires in aging, cancer and after chemotherapy. Study at large: Approximately 8 million TCR reads were in the whole dataset. Study-wide points: In each cancer cohort, median generation probability increased across chemotherapy, suggesting thymic output rebounded. Loss of evenness, beyond lost richness, contributed to age-related TCR diversity decline in cancer patients.

V was shortened by 3 bases and J by 4 bases, with 12 bases between the two germline ends. The CDR3 covers 14 residues. Germline values: CDR1 LNHNV, CDR2 YYDKDF (reference sequence). A mixed TRB-A/B primer pool amplified rearranged TRB by multiplex touch-down PCR. TCRdb reprocessed the multiplex PCR reads with MiXCR, giving one entry per CDR3 protein. Of about 4,900 distinct CDR3 sequences listed, approximately 46% are singletons. The template was genomic DNA from peripheral blood, not RNA. Note on this clonotype: Its antigen remains unknown.

Material: blood. This clonotype was obtained from a human donor in good health. V gene TRBV15 combines with J gene TRBJ2-5, with no clear D. The CDR3 region is CATSRGPLGETQYF. Here the CDR3 DNA reads TGTGCCACCAGCAGGGGCCCCTTGGGAGAGACCCAGTACTTC.